This passage covers 18 T cell receptor beta chains from one sample sequenced in a study of control samples from healthy donors and cancer patients. Profiled with immunoSEQ multiplex PCR; TCRdb holds only in-frame clones, not every one. The sample records roughly 88,000 clones, around four fifths being singletons. Sample: blood. These TCRs come from a young man in good health.

The rearrangement uses TRBV19 and TRBJ1-1; D is possibly TRBD1 (5 bases). Germline V lookup: CDR1 LNHDA, CDR2 SQIVND (reference sequence). CDR3 size: 15 residues. V was clipped by 6 bases and J by 3 bases, with 17 bases between them. The CDR3 spells CASSELGDGDTEAFF. The CDR3, as DNA: TGTGCCAGTAGCGAATTAGGGGACGGGGACACTGAAGCTTTCTTT.

The table lists this clone with a few counts. The chain is built from TRBV2 and TRBJ1-6; D gene ambiguous. The V end lost 4 bases, the J end lost 8 bases, and 9 bases lay between the germline ends. This CDR3 contains 13 residues. CDR1 and CDR2 (germline): SNHLY, FYNNEI. The CDR3 is CASSGGEDSPLHF. CDR3 nucleotides: TGTGCCAGCAGTGGGGGTGAGGATTCACCCCTCCACTTT. Full variable domain (rest looked up from reference TRBV2 and TRBJ1-6): EPEVTQTPSHQVTQMGQEVILRCVPISNHLYFYWYRQILGQKVEFLVSFYNNEISEKSEIFDDQFSVERPDGSNFTLKIRSTKLEDSAMYFCASSGGEDSPLHFGNGTRLTVT.

The gene calls are TRBV6-6 and TRBJ2-6; possibly TRBD1 or TRBD2 for D (5 bases each). From germline, CDR1 is MNHNY and CDR2 SVGAGI (reference sequence). This CDR3 is 20 amino acids long. Trimming took off 5 bases at V and 0 bases at J, with 23 bases between the two ends. CDR3 region: CASSQQYPGPINSGANVLTF. The CDR3 DNA is TGTGCCAGCAGTCAACAATACCCGGGACCGATAAACTCTGGGGCCAACGTCCTGACTTTC.

This chain uses TRBV6-1 with TRBJ1-2, with unresolved D. The CDR3 has 13 amino acids. Germline-derived CDR1 and CDR2 are MNHNS and SASEGT. Trimming removed 2 bases at V and 2 bases at J, with 6 bases between. The CDR3 here is CASSENTNYGYTF. CDR3 nucleotides: TGTGCCAGCAGTGAAAACACCAACTATGGCTACACCTTC.

This chain uses TRBV30 with TRBJ2-6; D gene uncertain. The CDR3 covers 14 residues. V was cut by 6 bases and J by 4 bases, with 13 bases left in between. Germline CDR1 GTSNPN, CDR2 SVGIG (reference sequence). CDR3 sequence (DNA): TGTGCCTGTGGAACGCCACTCGGGGCCAACGTCCTGACTTTC. Translating it yields CACGTPLGANVLTF.

The chain employs TRBV14 and TRBJ1-5; D gene unclear. V was shortened by 0 bases and J by 7 bases, with 13 bases between the two germline ends. CDR1 and CDR2 from the germline V gene are SGHDN and FVKESK. This CDR3 is built from 15 residues. For the CDR3, the DNA is TGTGCCAGCAGCCAAGATTATCACACGGGGCAGCCCCAGCATTTT. Translating it yields CASSQDYHTGQPQHF.

The chain has TRBV19 and TRBJ1-3, with D unresolved. This CDR3 region has 13 residues. From germline, CDR1 is LNHDA and CDR2 SQIVND (reference sequence). Trimming took off 5 bases at V and 4 bases at J, with 9 bases between the two ends. The DNA of the CDR3 is TGTGCCAGTAGTCGGGGAGACGGAAACACCATATATTTT. Translated, it gives CASSRGDGNTIYF.

The rearrangement links TRBV7-9 to TRBJ2-1; D possibly uses TRBD1 or TRBD2 (5 bases each). V was cut by 4 bases and J by 4 bases, with 17 bases left in between. Looked up from germline, CDR1 is SEHNR and CDR2 is FQNEAQ (reference sequence). CDR3 length: 16 residues. This chain's CDR3 is CASSSTYGTAYNEQFF. The DNA of the CDR3 is TGTGCCAGCAGCTCAACCTATGGGACGGCGTACAATGAGCAGTTCTTC. Together with reference TRBV7-9 and TRBJ2-1, the CDR3 gives the full variable domain: DTGVSQNPRHKITKRGQNVTFRCDPISEHNRLYWYRQTLGQGPEFLTYFQNEAQLEKSRLLSDRFSAERPKGSFSTLEIQRTEQGDSAMYLCASSSTYGTAYNEQFFGPGTRLTVL.

The chain links TRBV14 to TRBJ1-3; D unclear. Germline V lookup: CDR1 SGHDN, CDR2 FVKESK. The CDR3 is 15 residues long. Trimming removed 0 bases from V and 0 bases from J, with 6 bases in between. CDR3 bases: TGTGCCAGCAGCCAAGATTTCCTCTCTGGAAACACCATATATTTT. It translates to CASSQDFLSGNTIYF. Together with reference TRBV14 and TRBJ1-3, the CDR3 gives the full variable domain: EAGVTQFPSHSVIEKGQTVTLRCDPISGHDNLYWYRRVMGKEIKFLLHFVKESKQDESGMPNNRFLAERTGGTYSTLKVQPAELEDSGVYFCASSQDFLSGNTIYFGEGSWLTVV.

The table lists this clone with a count of one. The chain recombines TRBV5-1 with TRBJ1-1; D call uncertain. V gave up 4 bases and J gave up 3 bases, with 16 bases separating them. There are 15 residues in the CDR3. Germline CDR1 and CDR2: SGHRS and YFSETQ. The CDR3: CASSINPQLHTEAFF. The CDR3 DNA reads TGCGCCAGCAGCATTAACCCACAGCTCCACACTGAAGCTTTCTTT.

This chain uses TRBV12-2 with TRBJ1-1; the table's D call of TRBD1 was not tested on the DNA. TRBV12-2 is classified as a pseudogene. This CDR3 is 13 amino acids long. The CDR3 bases are TGTGCAAGTTACAGGGGGCGCAGGACTGAAGCTTTCTTT. As protein: CASYRGRRTEAFF.

This chain connects TRBV5-1 to TRBJ1-1, with 7 bases lining up with TRBD1. The CDR3 is 15 amino acids. Germline V gene data show CDR1 as SGHRS and CDR2 as YFSETQ. V was pared by 4 bases and J by 0 bases, with 6 bases of the junction left unmatched. The chain's CDR3 is CASSDQTGMNTEAFF. CDR3 sequence (DNA): TGCGCCAGCAGCGATCAGACAGGGATGAACACTGAAGCTTTCTTT.

The chain carries TRBV4-1 and TRBJ2-7, with 8 nucleotides matching TRBD1. The CDR3 consists of 15 residues. Trimming at V came to 3 bases and at J to 1 base, leaving 5 bases not matched to a gene. Germline CDR1 is MGHRA and CDR2 is YSYEKL. The CDR3 here is CASSHVTGASYEQYF. The CDR3 DNA is TGCGCCAGCAGCCACGTGACAGGGGCGTCCTACGAGCAGTACTTC.

This chain connects TRBV10-3 to TRBJ1-1, with unresolved D. Deletions cut 0 bases from V and 8 bases from J, with 10 bases between. Germline V gene lookup returns CDR1 ENHRY and CDR2 SYGVKD. This CDR3 has 13 amino acids. CDR3 loop: CAISESGDGEAFF. The CDR3 bases are TGTGCCATCAGTGAGTCAGGAGACGGCGAAGCTTTCTTT.

The chain couples TRBV5-6 to TRBJ1-2; the match to TRBD1 covers 7 bases. The CDR3 runs to 16 residues. Germline-derived CDR1 and CDR2 are SGHDT and YYEEEE. V was pared by 4 bases and J by 5 bases, with 14 bases of the junction left unmatched. CDR3 sequence reads: CASSPHRGPSKYGYTF. The CDR3 DNA reads as TGTGCCAGCAGCCCCCACAGGGGCCCCTCAAAGTATGGCTACACCTTC.

The sample holds one count of this clone. The chain recombines TRBV29-1 with TRBJ1-2, with D unclear. This CDR3 has 14 amino acids. CDR1 SQVTM and CDR2 ANQGSEA come from the germline V gene. Trimming stripped 5 bases from V and 4 bases from J, with 17 bases between. DNA for the CDR3: TGCAGCGTTCCCTCCGACGGCATTGGCTATGGCTACACCTTC. Amino acid sequence: CSVPSDGIGYGYTF.

This clone was counted only a few times. This chain uses TRBV12-3 or TRBV12-4 with TRBJ1-5; D unresolved. This CDR3 comprises 13 residues. The V end was cut by 1 base, the J end by 11 bases, with 12 bases between. CDR3 loop: CASSLVLTGAQHF. CDR3 coding DNA: TGTGCCAGCAGTTTAGTACTCACCGGGGCCCAGCATTTT.

The chain carries TRBV2 and TRBJ2-5, with D maybe TRBD2 (5 bases). Germline CDR1 and CDR2: SNHLY and FYNNEI. The CDR3 is 12 amino acids. Trimming stripped 7 bases from V and 5 bases from J, with 11 bases between. CDR3 sequence: CASTRGMETQYF. DNA of the CDR3: TGTGCCAGCACTCGGGGTATGGAGACCCAGTACTTC.